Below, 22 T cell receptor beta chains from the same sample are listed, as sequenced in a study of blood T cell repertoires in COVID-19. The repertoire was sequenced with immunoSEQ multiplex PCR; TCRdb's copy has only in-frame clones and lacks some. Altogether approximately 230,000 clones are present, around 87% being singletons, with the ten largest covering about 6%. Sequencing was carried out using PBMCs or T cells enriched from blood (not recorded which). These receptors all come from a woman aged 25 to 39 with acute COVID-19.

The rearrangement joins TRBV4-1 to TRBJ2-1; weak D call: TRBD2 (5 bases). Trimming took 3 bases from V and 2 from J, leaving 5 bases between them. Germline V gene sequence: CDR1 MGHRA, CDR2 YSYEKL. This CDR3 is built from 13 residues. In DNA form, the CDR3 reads TGCGCCAGCAGCCAGGGAGCCTACAATGAGCAGTTCTTC. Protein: CASSQGAYNEQFF.

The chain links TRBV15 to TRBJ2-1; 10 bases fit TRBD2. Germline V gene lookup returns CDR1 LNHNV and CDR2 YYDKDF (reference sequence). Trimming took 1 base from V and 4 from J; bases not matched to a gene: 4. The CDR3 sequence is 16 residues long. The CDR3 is CATSRVLAGRYNEQFF. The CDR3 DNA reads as TGTGCCACCAGCAGAGTACTAGCGGGACGATACAATGAGCAGTTCTTC.

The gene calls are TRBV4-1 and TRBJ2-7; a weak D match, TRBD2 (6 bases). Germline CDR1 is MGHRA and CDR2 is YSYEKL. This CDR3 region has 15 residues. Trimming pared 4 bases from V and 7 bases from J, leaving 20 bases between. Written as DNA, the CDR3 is TGCGCCAGCAGCCCCGGGAGCGGGCAGACTGGGGAGCAGTACTTC. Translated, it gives CASSPGSGQTGEQYF.

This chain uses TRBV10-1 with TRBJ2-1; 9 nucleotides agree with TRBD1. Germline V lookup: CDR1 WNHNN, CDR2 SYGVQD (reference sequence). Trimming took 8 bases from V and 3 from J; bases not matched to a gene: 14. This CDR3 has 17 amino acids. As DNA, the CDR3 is TGCGCCAGCGCTATTGAAGAGGGACAGGGTTACTACAATGAGCAGTTCTTC. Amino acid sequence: CASAIEEGQGYYNEQFF.

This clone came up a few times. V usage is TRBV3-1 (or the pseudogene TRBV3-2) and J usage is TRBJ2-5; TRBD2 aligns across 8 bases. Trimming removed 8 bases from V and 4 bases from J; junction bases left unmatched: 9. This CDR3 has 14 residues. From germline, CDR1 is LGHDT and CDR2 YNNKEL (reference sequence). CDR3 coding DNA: TGTGCCAGCGACATCGGGAGGGAAGTAGAGACCCAGTACTTC. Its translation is CASDIGREVETQYF.

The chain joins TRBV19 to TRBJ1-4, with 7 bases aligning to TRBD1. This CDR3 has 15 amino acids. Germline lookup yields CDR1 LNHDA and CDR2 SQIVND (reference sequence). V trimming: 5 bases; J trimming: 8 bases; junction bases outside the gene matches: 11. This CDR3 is CASSPNYGTVEKLFF. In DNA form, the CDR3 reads TGTGCCAGTAGTCCCAACTATGGGACAGTAGAAAAACTGTTTTTT.

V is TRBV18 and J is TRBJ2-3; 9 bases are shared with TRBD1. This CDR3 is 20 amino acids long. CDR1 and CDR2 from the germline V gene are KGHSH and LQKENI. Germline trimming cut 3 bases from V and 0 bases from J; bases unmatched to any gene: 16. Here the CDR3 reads CASSPPRTGAYGASTDTQYF. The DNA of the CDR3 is TGTGCCAGCTCACCCCCTAGGACAGGGGCTTACGGGGCTAGCACAGATACGCAGTATTTT.

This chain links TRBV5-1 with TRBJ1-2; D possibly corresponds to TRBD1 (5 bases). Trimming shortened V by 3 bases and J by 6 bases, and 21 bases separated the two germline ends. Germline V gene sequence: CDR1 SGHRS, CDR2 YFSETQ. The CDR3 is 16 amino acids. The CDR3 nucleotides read TGCGCCAGCAGCTCGCAAAGTGACAGTAGGGTAAATGGCTACACCTTC. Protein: CASSSQSDSRVNGYTF.

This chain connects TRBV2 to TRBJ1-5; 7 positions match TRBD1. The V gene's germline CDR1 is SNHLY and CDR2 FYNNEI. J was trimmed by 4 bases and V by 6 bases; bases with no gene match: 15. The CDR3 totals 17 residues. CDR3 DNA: TGTGCCAGCAGGGCTACTCCGGGACAGAGACTAAATCAGCCCCAGCATTTT. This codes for CASRATPGQRLNQPQHF.

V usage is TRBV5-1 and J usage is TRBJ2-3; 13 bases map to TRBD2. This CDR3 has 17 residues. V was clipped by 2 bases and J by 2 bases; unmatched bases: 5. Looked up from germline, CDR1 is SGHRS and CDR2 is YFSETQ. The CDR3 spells CASSFGLAGAYTDTQYF. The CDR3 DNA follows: TGCGCCAGCAGCTTCGGACTAGCGGGGGCCTACACAGATACGCAGTATTTT.

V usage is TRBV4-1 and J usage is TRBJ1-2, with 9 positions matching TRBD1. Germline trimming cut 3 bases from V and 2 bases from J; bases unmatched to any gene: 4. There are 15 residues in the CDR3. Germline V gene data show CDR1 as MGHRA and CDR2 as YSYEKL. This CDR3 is CASSQGTGTNYGYTF. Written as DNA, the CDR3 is TGCGCCAGCAGCCAGGGGACAGGGACCAACTATGGCTACACCTTC.

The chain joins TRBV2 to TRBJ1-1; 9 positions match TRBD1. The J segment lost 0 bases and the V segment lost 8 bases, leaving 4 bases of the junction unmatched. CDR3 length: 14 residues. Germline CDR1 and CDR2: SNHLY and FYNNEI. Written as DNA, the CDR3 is TGTGCCAGCTCTAGGACAGGGGTGAACACTGAAGCTTTCTTT. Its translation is CASSRTGVNTEAFF.

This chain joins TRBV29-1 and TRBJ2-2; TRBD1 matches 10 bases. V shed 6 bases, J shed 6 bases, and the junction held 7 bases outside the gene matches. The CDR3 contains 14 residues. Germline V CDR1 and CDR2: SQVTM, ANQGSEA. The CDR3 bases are TGCAGCGTCCCCGGACAGGGGGTCCCCGGGGAGCTGTTTTTT. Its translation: CSVPGQGVPGELFF.

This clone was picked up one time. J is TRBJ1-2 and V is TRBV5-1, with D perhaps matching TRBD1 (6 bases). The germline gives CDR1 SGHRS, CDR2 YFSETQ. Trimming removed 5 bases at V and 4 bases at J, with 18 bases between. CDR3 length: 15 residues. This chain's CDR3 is CASSSQAGTFYGYTF. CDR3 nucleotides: TGCGCCAGCAGTTCACAAGCCGGGACATTCTATGGCTACACCTTC.

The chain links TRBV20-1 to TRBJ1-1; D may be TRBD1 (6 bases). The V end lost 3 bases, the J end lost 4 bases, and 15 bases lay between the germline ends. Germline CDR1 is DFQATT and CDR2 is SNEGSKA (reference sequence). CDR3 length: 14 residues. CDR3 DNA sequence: TGCAGTGCTAGTCGGAGCAGGGGTGGCACTGAAGCTTTCTTT. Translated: CSASRSRGGTEAFF.

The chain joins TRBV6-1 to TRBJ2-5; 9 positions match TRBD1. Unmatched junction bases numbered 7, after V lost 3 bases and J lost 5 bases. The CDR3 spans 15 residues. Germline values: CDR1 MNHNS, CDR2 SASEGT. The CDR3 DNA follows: TGTGCCAGCAGTGAGGACAGGGGCCCGTCGGAGACCCAGTACTTC. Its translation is CASSEDRGPSETQYF.

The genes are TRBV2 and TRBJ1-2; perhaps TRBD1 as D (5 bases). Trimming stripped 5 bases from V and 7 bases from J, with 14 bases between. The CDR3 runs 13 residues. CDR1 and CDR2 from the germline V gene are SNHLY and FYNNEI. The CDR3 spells CASSPQGLSGYTF. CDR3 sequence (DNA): TGTGCCAGCAGTCCTCAGGGATTAAGTGGCTACACCTTC.

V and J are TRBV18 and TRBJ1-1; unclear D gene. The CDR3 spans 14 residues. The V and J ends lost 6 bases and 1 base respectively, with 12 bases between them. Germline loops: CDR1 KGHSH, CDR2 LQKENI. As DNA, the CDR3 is TGTGCCAGCTCCCCAGAATCCAGGAACACTGAAGCTTTCTTT. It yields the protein CASSPESRNTEAFF.

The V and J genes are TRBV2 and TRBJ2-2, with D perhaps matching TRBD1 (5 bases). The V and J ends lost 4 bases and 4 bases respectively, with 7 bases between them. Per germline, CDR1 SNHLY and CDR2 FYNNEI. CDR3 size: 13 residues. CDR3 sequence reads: CASSGQTTGELFF. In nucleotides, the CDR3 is TGTGCCAGCAGTGGACAGACCACCGGGGAGCTGTTTTTT.

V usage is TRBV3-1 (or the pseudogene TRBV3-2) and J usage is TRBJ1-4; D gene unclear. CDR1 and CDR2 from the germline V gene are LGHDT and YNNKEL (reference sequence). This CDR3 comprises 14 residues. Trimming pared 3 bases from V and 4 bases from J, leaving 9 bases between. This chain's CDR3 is CASSQGTHNEKLFF. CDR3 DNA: TGTGCCAGCAGCCAGGGCACTCATAATGAAAAACTGTTTTTT.

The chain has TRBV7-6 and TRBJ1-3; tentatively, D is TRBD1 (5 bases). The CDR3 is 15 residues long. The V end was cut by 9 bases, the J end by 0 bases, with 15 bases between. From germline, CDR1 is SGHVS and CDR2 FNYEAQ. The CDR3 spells CASGGGGISGNTIYF. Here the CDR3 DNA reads TGTGCCAGTGGGGGGGGAGGGATCTCTGGAAACACCATATATTTT.

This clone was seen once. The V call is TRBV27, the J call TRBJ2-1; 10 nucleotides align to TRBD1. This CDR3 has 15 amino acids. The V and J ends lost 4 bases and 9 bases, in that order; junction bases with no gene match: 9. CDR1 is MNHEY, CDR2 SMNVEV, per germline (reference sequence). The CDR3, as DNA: TGTGCCAGCAGTTGGACAGGGGGGTTAGGGCGTGAGCAGTTCTTC. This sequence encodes CASSWTGGLGREQFF.